A single sample gave rise to the 20 T cell receptor beta chains below, sequenced in a study of cytomegalovirus exposure and HLA in healthy donors (dated by TCRdb to 2016 to 2017). Library method: the immunoSEQ multiplex PCR assay. The multiplex PCR relied on a mix of 60 forward primers for TCR Vbeta segments and 13 reverse primers for TCR Jbeta segments. TCRdb provides this immuneACCESS table in a form limited to in-frame rearrangements. Some clones are lacking; in checked studies, under half of them reflect an unresolved V gene, and why the rest are absent is not known. The sample table contains some 180,000 clones; only one count was recorded for roughly three quarters of them. The ten most abundant clones make up 2% to 2.5% of the sample. Sequencing was carried out using PBMCs. These receptors were taken from a woman younger than 45 in good health and CMV-seropositive.

V usage is TRBV7-2 and J usage is TRBJ2-3; D gene ambiguous. The CDR3 spans 14 residues. Germline CDR1 is SGHTA and CDR2 is FQGNSA. The V gene lost 3 bases and the J gene lost 5 bases, with 12 bases spanning the gap. CDR3 region: CASSFLSIRDTQYF. In DNA form, the CDR3 reads TGTGCCAGCAGCTTCCTCAGTATAAGAGATACGCAGTATTTT.

This clone was recorded a few times. The chain uses TRBV19 and TRBJ2-3; 9 bases agree with TRBD2. Germline V CDR1 and CDR2: LNHDA, SQIVND (reference sequence). The V gene end was trimmed by 6 bases and the J gene end by 1 base; junction bases not matched to a gene: 2. The CDR3 covers 14 residues. The chain's CDR3 is CASRKRGGTDTQYF. Here the CDR3 DNA reads TGTGCCAGTAGAAAGCGGGGGGGCACAGATACGCAGTATTTT.

V gene TRBV7-3 combines with J gene TRBJ1-2; the D gene is possibly TRBD1 (5 bases). The germline V gene has CDR1 SGHTA and CDR2 FQGTGA. Trimming cost V 5 bases and J 4 bases, with 14 bases left between them. The CDR3 length is 14 residues. CDR3 sequence: CASSQGMGGYGYTF. The CDR3 DNA reads as TGTGCCAGCAGCCAAGGGATGGGGGGCTATGGCTACACCTTC.

This clone has only a few counts. This chain uses TRBV28 with TRBJ1-3; possible D gene TRBD1, 6 bases. V was pared by 6 bases and J by 0 bases, with 15 bases between. Germline CDR1 and CDR2: MDHEN and SYDVKM. CDR3 length: 16 residues. This CDR3 is CASSRGGRPSGNTIYF. In DNA, the CDR3 is TGTGCCAGCAGCCGGGGGGGGCGTCCCTCTGGAAACACCATATATTTT.

The rearrangement uses TRBV18 and TRBJ1-1; no firm D call. Germline CDR1 reads KGHSH; CDR2 reads LQKENI. This CDR3 comprises 12 residues. The V end lost 2 bases, the J end lost 7 bases, and 8 bases lay between the germline ends. CDR3 sequence: CASSPAVSEAFF. The CDR3 nucleotides are TGTGCCAGCTCACCAGCAGTCAGTGAAGCTTTCTTT.

This chain connects TRBV7-2 to TRBJ2-3; perhaps TRBD2 as D (6 bases). Germline V gene lookup returns CDR1 SGHTA and CDR2 FQGNSA. This CDR3 region has 16 residues. V lost 5 bases and J lost 4, with 19 bases in between. Written as DNA, the CDR3 is TGTGCCAGCAGCCACGGGGCGGGGTCCTTCCCAGATACGCAGTATTTT. It is translated as CASSHGAGSFPDTQYF.

The chain is built from TRBV27 and TRBJ2-7; tentatively, D is TRBD1 (5 bases). The CDR3 runs 12 residues. V was clipped by 2 bases and J by 9 bases, with 11 bases between them. The germline V gene has CDR1 MNHEY and CDR2 SMNVEV (reference sequence). CDR3 nucleotides: TGTGCCAGCAGTTTAGGGGAAGGGGCGCAGTACTTC. Translating gives CASSLGEGAQYF.

The chain links TRBV4-3 to TRBJ1-1; 8 bases are shared with TRBD1. Germline assignment: CDR1 LGHNA and CDR2 YSLEER. This CDR3 spans 17 amino acids. The J segment lost 4 bases and the V segment lost 3 bases, leaving 13 bases of the junction unmatched. CDR3 in amino acids: CASSQNAGGLGGTEAFF. CDR3 nucleotides: TGCGCCAGCAGCCAGAACGCAGGGGGCCTCGGGGGCACTGAAGCTTTCTTT.

This clone appeared a few times. V gene TRBV7-2 combines with J gene TRBJ1-2; D is possibly TRBD1 (5 bases). V dropped 5 bases and J dropped 4 bases, with 17 bases sitting between them. The CDR3 extends over 15 amino acids. Germline V gene sequence: CDR1 SGHTA, CDR2 FQGNSA. The DNA of the CDR3 is TGTGCCAGCAGCCCTATGCCCGACAGCACCTATGGCTACACCTTC. Translation: CASSPMPDSTYGYTF. The full variable domain, completed using reference TRBV7-2 and TRBJ1-2, is GAGVSQSPSNKVTEKGKDVELRCDPISGHTALYWYRQSLGQGLEFLIYFQGNSAPDKSGLPSDRFSAERTGGSVSTLTIQRTQQEDSAVYLCASSPMPDSTYGYTFGSGTRLTVV.

This clone was seen only once. The chain joins TRBV5-1 to TRBJ2-6, with D tentatively TRBD1 (6 bases). This CDR3 is 15 amino acids long. Germline CDR1 SGHRS, CDR2 YFSETQ. V was shortened by 0 bases and J by 10 bases, with 14 bases between the two germline ends. This chain's CDR3 is CASSLGGRTVNVLTF. The CDR3 nucleotides read TGCGCCAGCAGCTTGGGGGGGCGTACAGTAAACGTCCTGACTTTC.

The V gene is TRBV5-1, the J gene TRBJ2-3; D might be TRBD1 (7 bases). The CDR3 consists of 16 residues. The V gene lost 5 bases and the J gene lost 2 bases, with 18 bases spanning the gap. Germline V gene lookup returns CDR1 SGHRS and CDR2 YFSETQ. The CDR3 region is CASSRGRDRDTDTQYF. As DNA, the CDR3 is TGCGCCAGCAGTCGGGGGCGGGACAGAGACACAGATACGCAGTATTTT.

The rearrangement uses TRBV9 and TRBJ2-5, with D possibly being TRBD2 (7 bases). With 3 bases removed from V and 4 bases from J, the gap between germline ends came to 13 bases. This CDR3 is built from 14 residues. Germline CDR1 reads SGDLS; CDR2 reads YYNGEE. The CDR3 coding sequence is TGTGCCAGCAGCGGTCAAGGGGGGGGAGAGACCCAGTACTTC. Protein product: CASSGQGGGETQYF.

This sequence joins TRBV6-6 and TRBJ2-7; no firm D call. The germline V gene has CDR1 MNHNY and CDR2 SVGAGI (reference sequence). The CDR3 has 14 residues. Trimming cost V 0 bases and J 7 bases, with 13 bases left between them. CDR3 coding DNA: TGTGCCAGCAGTTACTCTCGGTCAAGCTCAGAGCAGTACTTC. Its translation is CASSYSRSSSEQYF.

This clone appeared a few times. The V call is TRBV2, the J call TRBJ2-1, with D perhaps matching TRBD2 (6 bases). Germline assignment: CDR1 SNHLY and CDR2 FYNNEI. V was cut by 7 bases and J by 0 bases, with 16 bases left in between. The CDR3 has 16 amino acids. The CDR3 coding sequence is TGTGCCAGCACTCGGGTAGCGGTAAGCTCCTACAATGAGCAGTTCTTC. Translating it yields CASTRVAVSSYNEQFF.

The rearrangement uses TRBV6-4 and TRBJ2-2; 7 nucleotides line up with TRBD1. The CDR3 length is 14 residues. Germline trimming cut 8 bases from V and 2 bases from J; bases unmatched to any gene: 5. Germline V gene data show CDR1 as MRHNA and CDR2 as SNTAGT. CDR3 region: CASQRQGNTGELFF. Here the CDR3 DNA reads TGTGCCAGCCAAAGACAGGGAAACACCGGGGAGCTGTTTTTT.

V gene TRBV4-1 combines with J gene TRBJ1-5; 7 nucleotides agree with TRBD1. Germline-derived CDR1 and CDR2 are MGHRA and YSYEKL. CDR3 length: 17 amino acids. Trimming took 4 bases from V and 4 from J; bases not matched to a gene: 13. CDR3 loop: CASSRRPGTEENQPQHF. CDR3 DNA: TGCGCCAGCAGCCGACGTCCCGGGACAGAGGAAAATCAGCCCCAGCATTTT.

A single count supports this clone. V is TRBV9 and J is TRBJ1-3; unclear D gene. CDR1 SGDLS and CDR2 YYNGEE come from the germline V gene. Trimming left V 0 bases short and J 0 bases short, with 7 bases between. The CDR3 loop spans 15 amino acids. CDR3 region: CASSVDGRSGNTIYF. For the CDR3, the DNA is TGTGCCAGCAGCGTAGATGGGCGCTCTGGAAACACCATATATTTT.

The V and J genes are TRBV9 and TRBJ2-3; D gene uncertain. CDR1 and CDR2 (germline): SGDLS, YYNGEE. V lost 0 bases, J lost 1 base, and 9 bases lay in between. The CDR3 consists of 15 residues. The CDR3 nucleotides are TGTGCCAGCAGCGTAGGAGCTTTTGGCACAGATACGCAGTATTTT. It codes for CASSVGAFGTDTQYF.

The chain uses TRBV19 and TRBJ1-5; D is perhaps TRBD1 (5 bases). This CDR3 is built from 15 residues. V was clipped by 8 bases and J by 2 bases, with 16 bases between them. CDR1 and CDR2 from the germline V gene are LNHDA and SQIVND (reference sequence). The chain's CDR3 is CASSMRGRGNQPQHF. The CDR3 DNA is TGTGCCAGTTCGATGCGGGGGAGGGGCAATCAGCCCCAGCATTTT.

This clone was seen once. The V gene is TRBV5-5, the J gene TRBJ1-1; TRBD1 agrees at 8 bases. Germline V gene data show CDR1 as SGHKS and CDR2 as YYEKEE (reference sequence). V was clipped by 4 bases and J by 0 bases; unmatched bases: 5. The CDR3 totals 15 residues. The DNA of the CDR3 is TGTGCCAGCAGCCAACGACAGGGGATGAACACTGAAGCTTTCTTT. This codes for CASSQRQGMNTEAFF.